This TCR beta chain comes out of a study of cytomegalovirus exposure and HLA in healthy donors (dated by TCRdb to 2016 to 2017). At the level of the whole study: In an earlier analysis of approximately 640 of the donors, 250 to 300 Gb of sequence data and approximately 120 million unique TCR beta sequences from 150 million to 200 million T cells were reported. Donor age, sex, ethnicity and CMV serostatus were compiled together with the repertoire data. To decide whether each TCR beta V gene segment behaved as functional or pseudogenic, an earlier analysis of fewer than 750 of the donors relied on high-throughput TCR beta sequencing. An early release that covered some 640 HLA-typed donors contained about 300 gigabases of sequencing data and roughly 84 million unique TCR sequences. The genetic ancestry cluster associated with self-reported Caucasian donors included about 81% of the 300 to 450 genotyped donors. The study aimed to test whether cataloging public T cell receptors could reveal signatures of past pathogen exposure. On average, approximately 250,000 unique TCR beta nucleotide sequences were sequenced per donor among some 420 genotyped donors of the cohort, with around 19% of those sequences being non-productive. A separate validation cohort of about 110 different subjects was used in addition to the roughly 700-subject first cohort. In the later analysis, no new phenotypic data were used to find candidate immune exposures; instead, reliance was placed on TCR beta sequences and their occurrence across donors. Class I and class II HLA loci were covered by the typing at four-digit resolution. Every repertoire in the discovery cohort had been generated on one and the same sequencing platform. A later analysis re-analyzed previously published TCR beta repertoires from 666 donors and added high-resolution HLA genotyping to study TCR occurrence patterns. The study used immunosequencing to profile the T cell repertoires of under 700 subjects and linked those repertoires to cytomegalovirus serostatus. Typing coverage differed by locus: A, B, C, DRB1 and DQB1 were typed in roughly 620-630 donors, DQA1 in 500 to 550, DPA1 in nearly 610, and DPB1 in roughly 470. In a later genetic analysis, genome-wide SNP genotypes for about 65% of the 666 donors were used, and that subset was treated as a discovery cohort. Roughly 5 DR-DQ haplotypes were handled as single units for association and clustering, since linkage in the cohort was strong. To predict cytomegalovirus infection status, the study brought together high-throughput TCR immunosequencing, statistical association of individual TCRs with disease status, and machine learning.

The cohort comprised hundreds of healthy bone marrow donors. At the time of sampling, all cohort members were nominally healthy, though unrecorded immune exposures were likely present. The donor was CMV seronegative and was included in the group of approximately 350 seronegative cohort members. Every donor gave a peripheral blood sample, and the peripheral blood mononuclear cells from that sample were used for TCR beta sequencing. The Qiagen DNeasy Blood Extraction Kit was used to extract genomic DNA from the blood cell samples. Libraries were built with the immunoSEQ multiplex PCR assay. The multiplex PCR relied on a mix of 60 forward primers for TCR Vbeta segments and 13 reverse primers for TCR Jbeta segments. A multiplex PCR assay on genomic DNA amplified the CDR3 region of rearranged TCR beta genes. Amplified TCR beta libraries were sequenced as 87-base-pair reads on the Illumina HiSeq System. As for how the authors treated the data: In a later analysis, tens of millions of unique TCR beta chains were counted across the approximately 620 repertoires, and around 10 million of these chains were shared by at least two donors. To remove PCR and sequencing errors, raw reads were error-corrected and collapsed into unique sequences using a nearest-neighbor algorithm that merged closely related sequences. CDR3 sequences were aligned to IMGT reference sequences to assign V, D and J gene segments. For a sequence to be retained, a match of at least six nucleotides to both a V gene segment and a J gene segment was required. Rearrangements were called productive when the CDR3 lacked stop codons and stayed in frame with V and J; all others were non-productive. CDR3 was defined according to IMGT convention as the region running from the second conserved V-encoded cysteine to the conserved J-encoded phenylalanine. Sequences without an unambiguous match to a single V gene segment were excluded from the earlier analysis of 450 to 650 of the donors. In an earlier analysis of approximately 590 of the donors, a V segment was called functional when productive rearrangements were above 56.7%, and segregating when the standard deviation between donors exceeded 5%. A statistical classification framework was developed to diagnose cytomegalovirus status using the catalog of TCR beta chain sequences. In a later analysis, TCR nucleotide sequences were compared against IMGT/GENE-DB human TR gene sequences so that V and J genes could be assigned. The TCRdist pipeline was used in a later analysis to assign CDR3 sequences and most-parsimonious VDJ recombination scenarios. In a later analysis, each TCR beta chain was defined by its CDR3 amino acid sequence together with its V-gene family, and reads without a unique V-gene family were excluded. To address suspected cross-contamination and a sequencing artifact, a later analysis removed roughly 640 highly shared, low-generation-probability nucleotide sequences. In a later analysis, a clonal expansion index for each public chain was calculated from normalized within-repertoire ranks of inferred template counts. A later analysis computed generation probabilities with a VDJ recombination model fitted to out-of-frame rearrangements, and checked the results against IGoR. In a later analysis, hypergeometric tests were used to score TCR-TCR, TCR-HLA and TCR-CMV co-occurrence, with a repertoire-size bias correction applied to TCR pairs. A later analysis estimated false discovery rates by permuting HLA or CMV assignments 20 times. In a later analysis, co-occurring TCRs were grouped with DBSCAN, and TCRdist sequence similarity was added when clustering was performed within HLA-allele-positive subsets. Co-occurrence clustering excluded repertoires with fewer than 30,000 or more than 120,000 public chains, plus five with anomalous nucleotide sharing. Not all clones reach the TCRdb copy of this immuneACCESS table, which keeps in-frame sequences only. Checked studies attribute under half of the gap to unresolved V genes and leave the rest unexplained. V, J and clone size were drawn from that table, and D and trimming were deduced from the DNA. The sample profile shows about 180,000 clones; 82% of them were found once. The top ten clones comprise 1.5% of the sample.

What the research found in general, with its limitations: Several of the top co-occurrence clusters appeared to be linked to parvovirus B19, influenza, CMV and Epstein-Barr virus, according to a later analysis. Only TCR beta chains were sequenced in this cohort, and the absence of alpha or paired-chain data limited detectable features. A cluster of highly shared sequence variants was judged likely to be a technical artifact of the sequencing pipeline. In a later genetic analysis, a missense DCLRE1C variant was associated with V-gene and J-gene trimming of TCR beta chains, and the association was replicated in an independent cohort. According to a later analysis, TCR association rates differed among HLA loci, with DRB1 alleles showing the most associated TCRs and HLA-C alleles showing the fewest. In both the original and validation cohorts, the classifier was reported to diagnose cytomegalovirus status with high specificity and sensitivity. The study listed 150 to 200 TCR beta chains as associated with cytomegalovirus. A further reported finding was that TCR beta sequences accurately predicted the HLA-A and HLA-B alleles for most subjects in the first cohort. It was suggested by the authors that the approach could potentially be generalized to other disease states and immunological phenotypes. In vitro tests confirmed that a few of the cytomegalovirus-associated TCR beta chains recognize cytomegalovirus antigens. The presence/absence analyses assumed that sequencing depth was roughly uniform across donors, and that assumption may not be true. Correlated functional status among segregating V segments might reflect linkage disequilibrium, but an unknown experimental factor could not be ruled out. According to a later analysis, most CMV-associated TCR beta chains appeared to be HLA-restricted, and the HLA associations seemed to be driven largely by CMV exposure. The earlier analysis of fewer than 750 of the donors excluded 15 to 20 rarely observed V segments, including chromosome 9 orphons, because counts were too low. In a later analysis, HLA-associated TCR beta chains were found to be more clonally expanded and to have lower generation probabilities than equally common non-associated chains. At a false discovery rate of 0.05, a later analysis linked approximately 18,000 TCR beta sequences to specific HLA alleles. HLA typing was unavailable for some donors at each locus, so association tests used only the typed subset. Immune exposure information for the cohort was limited to CMV serostatus. According to a later genetic analysis, donors in an Asian-associated ancestry cluster had fewer N-insertions in productive TCRs than the roughly 660-donor mean. Broadly in line with IMGT annotations, most TCR beta V segments showed up in productive rearrangements about 87% or about 30% of the time in an earlier analysis of 450 to 600 of the donors. Across donors, most TCR sequences were observed very rarely, whereas some public TCRs were present in many individuals. Strong co-occurrence of HLA alleles, especially DR and DQ, made assigning TCR associations to individual alleles difficult.

In regard to this clone: Its cognate antigen has yet to be identified. Per-base quality was not reported, and no clone a single base away is much larger than it.

The sequence was obtained from a middle-aged man in good health and CMV-seronegative. The sequencing sample was made of PBMCs.

The CDR3 here reads CAWRVTGSPYGYTF. At the DNA level, the sequence is TGTGCCTGGAGGGTAACAGGTTCCCCCTATGGCTACACCTTC. The rearranged segments are TRBV30 and TRBJ1-2; TRBD1 is perhaps the D gene, given 5 matching bases. V and J lose 3 bases and 4 bases, and a span of 15 bases separates them. From the germline V gene (reference sequence), CDR1 is GTSNPN and CDR2 is SVGIG. CDR3 length: 14 amino acids, cysteine to phenylalanine. Of the read, only the CDR3 DNA is kept; its 42 bases are in frame from base 1.